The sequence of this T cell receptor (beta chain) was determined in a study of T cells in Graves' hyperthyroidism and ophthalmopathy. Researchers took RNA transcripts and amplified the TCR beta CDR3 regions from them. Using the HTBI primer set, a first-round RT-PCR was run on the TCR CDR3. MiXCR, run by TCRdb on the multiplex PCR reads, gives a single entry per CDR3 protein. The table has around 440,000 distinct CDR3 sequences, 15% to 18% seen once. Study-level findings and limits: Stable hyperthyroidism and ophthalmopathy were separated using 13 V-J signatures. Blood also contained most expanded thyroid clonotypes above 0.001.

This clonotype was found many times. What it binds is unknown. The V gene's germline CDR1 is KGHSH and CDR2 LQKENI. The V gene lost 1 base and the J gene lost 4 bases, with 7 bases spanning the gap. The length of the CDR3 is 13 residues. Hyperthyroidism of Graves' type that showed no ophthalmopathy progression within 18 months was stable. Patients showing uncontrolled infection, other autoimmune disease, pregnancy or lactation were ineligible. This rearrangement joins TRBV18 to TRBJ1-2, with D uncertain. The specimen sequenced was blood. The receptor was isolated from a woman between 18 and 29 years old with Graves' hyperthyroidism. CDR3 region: CASSPLRTYGYTF. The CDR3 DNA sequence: TGTGCCAGCTCACCACTGAGGACCTATGGCTACACCTTC. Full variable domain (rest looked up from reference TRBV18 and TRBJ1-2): NAGVMQNPRHLVRRRGQEARLRCSPMKGHSHVYWYRQLPEEGLKFMVYLQKENIIDESGMPKERFSAEFPKEGPSILRIQQVVRGDSAAYFCASSPLRTYGYTFGSGTRLTVV.